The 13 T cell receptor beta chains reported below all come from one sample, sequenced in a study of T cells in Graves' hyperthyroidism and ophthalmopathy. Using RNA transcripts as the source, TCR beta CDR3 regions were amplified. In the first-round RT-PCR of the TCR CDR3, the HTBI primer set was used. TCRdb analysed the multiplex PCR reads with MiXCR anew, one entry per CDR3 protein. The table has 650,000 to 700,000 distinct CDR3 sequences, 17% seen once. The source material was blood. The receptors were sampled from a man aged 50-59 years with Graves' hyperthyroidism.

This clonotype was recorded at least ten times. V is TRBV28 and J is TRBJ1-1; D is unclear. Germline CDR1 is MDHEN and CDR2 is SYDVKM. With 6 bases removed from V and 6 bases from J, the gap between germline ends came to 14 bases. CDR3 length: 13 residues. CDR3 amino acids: CASRETSLSEAFF. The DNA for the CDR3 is TGTGCCAGCAGGGAAACCAGTCTCTCTGAAGCTTTCTTT.

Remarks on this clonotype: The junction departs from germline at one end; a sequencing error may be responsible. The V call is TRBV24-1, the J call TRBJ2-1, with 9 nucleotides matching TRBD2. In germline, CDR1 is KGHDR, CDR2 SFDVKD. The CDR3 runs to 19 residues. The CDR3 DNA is TGTGCCAGCAGTTTCGACAGTCCCCCGGGACTAGCATCCTACAATGAGCAGTTCTTC. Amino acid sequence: CASSFDSPPGLASYNEQFF.

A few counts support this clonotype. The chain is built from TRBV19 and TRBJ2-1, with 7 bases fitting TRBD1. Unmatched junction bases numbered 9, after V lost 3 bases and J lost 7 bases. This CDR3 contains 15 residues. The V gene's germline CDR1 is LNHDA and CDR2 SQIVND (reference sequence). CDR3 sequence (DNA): TGTGCCAGTAGTATCGTTGGGACAGATTTAAATGAGCAGTTCTTC. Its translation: CASSIVGTDLNEQFF.

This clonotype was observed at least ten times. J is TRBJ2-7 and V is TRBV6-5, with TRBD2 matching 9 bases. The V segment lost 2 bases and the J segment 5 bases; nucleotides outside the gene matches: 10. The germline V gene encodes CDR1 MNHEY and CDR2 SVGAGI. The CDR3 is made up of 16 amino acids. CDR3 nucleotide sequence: TGTGCCAGCAGTTACGGAAGAGCGGGAGGTCTCGACGAGCAGTACTTC. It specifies CASSYGRAGGLDEQYF.

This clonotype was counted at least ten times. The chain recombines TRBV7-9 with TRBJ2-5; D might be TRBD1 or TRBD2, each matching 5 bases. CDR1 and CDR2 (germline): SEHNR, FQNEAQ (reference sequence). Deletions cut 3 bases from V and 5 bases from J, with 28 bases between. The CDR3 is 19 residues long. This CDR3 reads CASSFATYLGVAEGETQYF. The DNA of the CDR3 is TGTGCCAGCAGCTTCGCTACCTATCTCGGGGTAGCCGAGGGGGAGACCCAGTACTTC.

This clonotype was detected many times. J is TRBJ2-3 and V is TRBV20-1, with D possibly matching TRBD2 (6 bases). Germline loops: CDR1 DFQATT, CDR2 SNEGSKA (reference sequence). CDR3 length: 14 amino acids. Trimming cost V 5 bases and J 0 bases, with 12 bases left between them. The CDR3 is CSAPPSESTDTQYF. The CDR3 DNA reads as TGCAGTGCTCCACCTAGCGAGAGCACAGATACGCAGTATTTT.

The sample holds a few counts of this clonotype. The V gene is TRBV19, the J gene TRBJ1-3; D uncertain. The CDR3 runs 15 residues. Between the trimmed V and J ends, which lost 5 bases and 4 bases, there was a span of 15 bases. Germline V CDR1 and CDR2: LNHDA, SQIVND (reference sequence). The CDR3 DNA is TGTGCCAGTAGTGTAATTCCCGGCGGGGGAAACACCATATATTTT. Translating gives CASSVIPGGGNTIYF.

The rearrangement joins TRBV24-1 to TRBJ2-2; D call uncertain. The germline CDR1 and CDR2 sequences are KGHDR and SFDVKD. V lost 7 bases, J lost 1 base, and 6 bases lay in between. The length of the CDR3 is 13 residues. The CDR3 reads CATRERNTGELFF. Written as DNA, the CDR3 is TGTGCCACCAGAGAACGGAACACCGGGGAGCTGTTTTTT.

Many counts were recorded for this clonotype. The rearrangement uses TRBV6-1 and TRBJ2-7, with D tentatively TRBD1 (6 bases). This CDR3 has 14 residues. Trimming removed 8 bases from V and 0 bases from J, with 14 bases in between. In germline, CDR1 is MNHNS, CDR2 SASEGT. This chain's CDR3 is CASFRTESSYEQYF. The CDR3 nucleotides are TGTGCCAGCTTCAGGACAGAGAGCTCCTACGAGCAGTACTTC.

The CDR3 DNA reads as TGTGCCAGCAGTCCACAGGGTTCGGACACCATATATTTT. This gives the protein CASSPQGSDTIYF. The chain combines TRBV6-1 with TRBJ1-3; D possibly corresponds to TRBD1 (6 bases). The CDR3 has 13 residues. The germline gives CDR1 MNHNS, CDR2 SASEGT. V was shortened by 5 bases and J by 8 bases, with 13 bases between the two germline ends.

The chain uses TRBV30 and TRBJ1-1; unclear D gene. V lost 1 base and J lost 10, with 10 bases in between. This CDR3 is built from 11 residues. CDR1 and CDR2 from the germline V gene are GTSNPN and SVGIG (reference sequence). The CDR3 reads CAWSGSAVAFF. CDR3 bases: TGTGCCTGGAGTGGGTCGGCAGTAGCTTTCTTT.

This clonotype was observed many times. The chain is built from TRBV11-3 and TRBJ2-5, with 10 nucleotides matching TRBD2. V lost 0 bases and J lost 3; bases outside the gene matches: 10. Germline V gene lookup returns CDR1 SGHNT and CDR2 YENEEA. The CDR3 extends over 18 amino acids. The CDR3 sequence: CASSLDRHSGRAEETQYF. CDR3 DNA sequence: TGTGCCAGCAGCTTAGATAGGCACAGCGGGAGGGCCGAAGAGACCCAGTACTTC. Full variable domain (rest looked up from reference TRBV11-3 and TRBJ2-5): EAGVVQSPRYKIIEKKQPVAFWCNPISGHNTLYWYLQNLGQGPELLIRYENEEAVDDSQLPKDRFSAERLKGVDSTLKIQPAELGDSAVYLCASSLDRHSGRAEETQYFGPGTRLLVL.

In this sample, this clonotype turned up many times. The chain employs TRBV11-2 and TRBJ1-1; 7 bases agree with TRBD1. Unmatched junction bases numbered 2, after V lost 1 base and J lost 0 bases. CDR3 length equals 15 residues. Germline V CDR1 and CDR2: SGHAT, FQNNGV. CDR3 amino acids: CASSLAGQVNTEAFF. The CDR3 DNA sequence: TGTGCCAGCAGCTTAGCCGGACAGGTGAACACTGAAGCTTTCTTT.